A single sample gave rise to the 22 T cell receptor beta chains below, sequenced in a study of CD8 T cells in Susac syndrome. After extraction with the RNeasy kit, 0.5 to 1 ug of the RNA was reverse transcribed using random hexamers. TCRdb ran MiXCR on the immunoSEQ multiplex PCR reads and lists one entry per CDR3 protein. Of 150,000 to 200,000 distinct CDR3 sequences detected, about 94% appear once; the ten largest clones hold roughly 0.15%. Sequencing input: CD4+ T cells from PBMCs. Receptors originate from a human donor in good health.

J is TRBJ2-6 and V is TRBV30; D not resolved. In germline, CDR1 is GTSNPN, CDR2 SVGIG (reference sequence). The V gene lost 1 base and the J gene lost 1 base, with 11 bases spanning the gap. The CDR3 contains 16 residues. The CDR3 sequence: CAWSAYTFSGANVLTF. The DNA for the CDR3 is TGTGCCTGGAGTGCATATACCTTTTCTGGGGCCAACGTCCTGACTTTC.

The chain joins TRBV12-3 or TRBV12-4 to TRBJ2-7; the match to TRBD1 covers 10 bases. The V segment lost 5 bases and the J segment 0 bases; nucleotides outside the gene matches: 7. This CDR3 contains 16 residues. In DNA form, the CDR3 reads TGTGCCAGCAGTCCCAGGACAGGGGGTTTCTCCTACGAGCAGTACTTC. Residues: CASSPRTGGFSYEQYF.

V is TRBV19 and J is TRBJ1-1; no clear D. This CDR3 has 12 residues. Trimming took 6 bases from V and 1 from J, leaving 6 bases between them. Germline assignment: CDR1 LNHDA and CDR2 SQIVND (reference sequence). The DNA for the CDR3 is TGTGCCAGTAGAATGTGGAACACTGAAGCTTTCTTT. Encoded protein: CASRMWNTEAFF.

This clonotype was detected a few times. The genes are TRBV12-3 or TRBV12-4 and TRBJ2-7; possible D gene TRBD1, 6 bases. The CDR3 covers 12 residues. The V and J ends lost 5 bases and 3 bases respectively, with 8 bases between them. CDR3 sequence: CASSVQGYEQYF. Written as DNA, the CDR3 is TGTGCCAGCAGTGTACAGGGCTACGAGCAGTACTTC.

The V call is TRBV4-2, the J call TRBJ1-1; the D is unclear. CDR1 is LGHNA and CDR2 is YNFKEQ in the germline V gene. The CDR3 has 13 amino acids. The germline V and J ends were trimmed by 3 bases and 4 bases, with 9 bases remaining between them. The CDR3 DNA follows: TGTGCCAGCAGCCAGTCTGAGCTCACTGAAGCTTTCTTT. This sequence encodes CASSQSELTEAFF.

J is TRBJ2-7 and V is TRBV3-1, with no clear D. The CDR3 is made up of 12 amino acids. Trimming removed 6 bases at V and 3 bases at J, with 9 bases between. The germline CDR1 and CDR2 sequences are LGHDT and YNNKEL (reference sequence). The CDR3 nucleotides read TGTGCCAGCAGTCGGGCCGTCTACGAGCAGTACTTC. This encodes CASSRAVYEQYF.

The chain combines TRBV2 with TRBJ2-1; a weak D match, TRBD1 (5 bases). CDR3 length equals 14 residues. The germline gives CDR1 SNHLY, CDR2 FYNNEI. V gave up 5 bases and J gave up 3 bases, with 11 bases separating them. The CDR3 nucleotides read TGTGCCAGCAGTTTCCGCAGGGACTACAATGAGCAGTTCTTC. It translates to CASSFRRDYNEQFF.

DNA for the CDR3: TGCGCCAGCAGCCTGGCACAGGACACTGAAGCTTTCTTT. Its translation: CASSLAQDTEAFF. This sequence joins TRBV5-1 and TRBJ1-1; tentative D call: TRBD1 (5 bases). Trimming took 4 bases from V and 3 from J, leaving 10 bases between them. CDR3 size: 13 residues. Germline V gene lookup returns CDR1 SGHRS and CDR2 YFSETQ.

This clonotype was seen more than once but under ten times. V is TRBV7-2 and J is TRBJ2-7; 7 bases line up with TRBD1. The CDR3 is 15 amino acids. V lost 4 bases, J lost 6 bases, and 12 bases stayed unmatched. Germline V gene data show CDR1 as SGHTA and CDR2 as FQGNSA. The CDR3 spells CASSSYRGRSGEQYF. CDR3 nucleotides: TGTGCCAGCAGCTCATACAGGGGACGCTCCGGCGAGCAGTACTTC.

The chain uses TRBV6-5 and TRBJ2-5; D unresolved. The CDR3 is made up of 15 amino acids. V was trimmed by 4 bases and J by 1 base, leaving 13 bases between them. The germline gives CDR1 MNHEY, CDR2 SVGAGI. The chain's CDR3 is CASSSRGQVQETQYF. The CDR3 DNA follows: TGTGCCAGCAGTTCCCGAGGTCAGGTCCAAGAGACCCAGTACTTC.

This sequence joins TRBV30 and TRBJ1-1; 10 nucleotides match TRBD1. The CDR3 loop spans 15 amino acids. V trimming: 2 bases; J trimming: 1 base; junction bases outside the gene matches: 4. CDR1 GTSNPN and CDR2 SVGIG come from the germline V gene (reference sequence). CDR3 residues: CAWSPGQGRNTEAFF. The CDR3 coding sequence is TGTGCCTGGAGTCCGGGACAGGGGCGGAACACTGAAGCTTTCTTT.

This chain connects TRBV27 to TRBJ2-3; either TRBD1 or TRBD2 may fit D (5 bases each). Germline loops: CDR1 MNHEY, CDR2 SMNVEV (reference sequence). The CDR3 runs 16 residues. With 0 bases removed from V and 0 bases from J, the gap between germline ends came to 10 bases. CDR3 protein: CASSLSQGRSTDTQYF. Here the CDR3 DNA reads TGTGCCAGCAGTTTATCGCAGGGACGTAGCACAGATACGCAGTATTTT.

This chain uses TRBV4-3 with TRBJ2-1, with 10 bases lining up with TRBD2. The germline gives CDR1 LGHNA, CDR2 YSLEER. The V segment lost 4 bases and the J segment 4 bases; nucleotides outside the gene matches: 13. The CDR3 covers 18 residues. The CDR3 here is CASSPRLVAGGLYNEQFF. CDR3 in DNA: TGCGCCAGCAGCCCAAGACTCGTAGCGGGGGGCCTATACAATGAGCAGTTCTTC.

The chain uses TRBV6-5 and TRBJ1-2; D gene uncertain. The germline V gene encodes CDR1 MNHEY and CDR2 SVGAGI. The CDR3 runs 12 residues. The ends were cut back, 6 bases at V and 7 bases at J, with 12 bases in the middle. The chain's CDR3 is CASRAAVGGYTF. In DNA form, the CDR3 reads TGTGCCAGCAGGGCGGCAGTGGGTGGCTACACCTTC.

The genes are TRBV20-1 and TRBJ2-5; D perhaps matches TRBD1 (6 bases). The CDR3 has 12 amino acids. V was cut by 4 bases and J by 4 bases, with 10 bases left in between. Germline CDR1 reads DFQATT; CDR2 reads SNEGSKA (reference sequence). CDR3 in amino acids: CSAKTGLETQYF. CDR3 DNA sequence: TGCAGTGCTAAAACAGGGCTAGAGACCCAGTACTTC.

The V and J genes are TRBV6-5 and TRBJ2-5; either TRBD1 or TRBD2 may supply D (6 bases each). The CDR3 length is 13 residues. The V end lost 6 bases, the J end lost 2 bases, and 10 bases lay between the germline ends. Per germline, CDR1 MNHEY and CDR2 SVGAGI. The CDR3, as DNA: TGTGCCAGCAGATGGAGGGGGCAAGAGACCCAGTACTTC. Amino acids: CASRWRGQETQYF.

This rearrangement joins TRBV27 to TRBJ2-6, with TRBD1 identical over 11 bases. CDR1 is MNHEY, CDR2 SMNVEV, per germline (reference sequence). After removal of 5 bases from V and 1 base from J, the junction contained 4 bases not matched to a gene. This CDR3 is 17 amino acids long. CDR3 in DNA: TGTGCCAGCAGTCCCGGGACAGGGGGATCTGGGGCCAACGTCCTGACTTTC. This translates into CASSPGTGGSGANVLTF.

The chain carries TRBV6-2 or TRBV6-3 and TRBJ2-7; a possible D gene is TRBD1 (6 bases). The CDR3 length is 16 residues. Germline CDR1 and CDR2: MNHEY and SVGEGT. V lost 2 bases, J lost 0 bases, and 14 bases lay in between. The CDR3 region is CASSYPTDRYSYEQYF. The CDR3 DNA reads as TGTGCCAGCAGTTACCCGACGGACAGATACTCCTACGAGCAGTACTTC.

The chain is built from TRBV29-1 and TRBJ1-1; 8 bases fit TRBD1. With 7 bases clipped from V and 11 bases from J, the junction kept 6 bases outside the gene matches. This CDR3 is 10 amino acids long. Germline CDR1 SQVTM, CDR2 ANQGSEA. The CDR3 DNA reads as TGCAGCGACCACAGGGGGTTTGCTTTCTTT. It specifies CSDHRGFAFF.

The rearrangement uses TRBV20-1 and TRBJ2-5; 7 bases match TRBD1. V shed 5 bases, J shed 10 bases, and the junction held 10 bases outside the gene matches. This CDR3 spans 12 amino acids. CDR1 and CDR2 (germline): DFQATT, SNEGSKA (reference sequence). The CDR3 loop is CSAPDRTGDQYF. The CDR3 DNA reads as TGCAGTGCTCCGGACAGGACAGGCGACCAGTACTTC.

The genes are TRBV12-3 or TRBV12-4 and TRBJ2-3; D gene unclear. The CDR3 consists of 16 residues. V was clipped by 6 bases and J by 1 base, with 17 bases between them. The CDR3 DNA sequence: TGTGCCAGCAGCCCTTCCTTGGGGTCGGGCACAGATACGCAGTATTTT. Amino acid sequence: CASSPSLGSGTDTQYF.

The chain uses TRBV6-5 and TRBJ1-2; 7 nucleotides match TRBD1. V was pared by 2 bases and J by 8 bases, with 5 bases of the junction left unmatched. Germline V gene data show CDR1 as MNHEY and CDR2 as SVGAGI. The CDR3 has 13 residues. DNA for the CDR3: TGTGCCAGCAGTTACGAAGGGGGCCGGGGCTACACCTTC. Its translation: CASSYEGGRGYTF.